The 13 T cell receptor beta chains below come from one sample, sequenced in a study of graft-versus-host responses after intestinal transplantation. Data came from immunoSEQ multiplex PCR; TCRdb stores just in-frame clones and leaves some out. The data contain roughly 93,000 clones, around 93% of them singletons. These TCRs are of unknown antigen specificity. The specimen was unstimulated CD8+ T cells sorted from spleen or lymph node cells, collected before intestinal transplant. These receptors came from a human donor who received an intestinal transplant.

DNA for the CDR3: TGTGCCAGCAGTTCGACAGGGGAACCCTATGGCTACACCTTC. It is translated as CASSSTGEPYGYTF. V and J are TRBV27 and TRBJ1-2; 8 positions match TRBD1. Germline CDR1 is MNHEY and CDR2 is SMNVEV (reference sequence). The CDR3 consists of 14 residues. V dropped 4 bases and J dropped 4; count of bases not matched to a gene: 5.

This clone was detected once. The chain links TRBV7-9 to TRBJ2-1; tentatively, D is TRBD1 (6 bases). V shed 4 bases and J shed 6 bases, with 13 bases lying between them. Germline values: CDR1 SEHNR, CDR2 FQNEAQ (reference sequence). The CDR3 is made up of 14 amino acids. CDR3 coding DNA: TGTGCCAGCAGCTCCCCCCGGGACACCAATGAGCAGTTCTTC. This sequence encodes CASSSPRDTNEQFF.

This clone was counted once. V gene TRBV5-1 combines with J gene TRBJ2-7; maybe TRBD1 (6 bases). The CDR3 spans 14 residues. Deletions cut 4 bases from V and 4 bases from J, with 15 bases between. Germline V gene data show CDR1 as SGHRS and CDR2 as YFSETQ. The CDR3 coding sequence is TGCGCCAGCAGCGATCCAGGGGAATCTTACGAGCAGTACTTC. This translates into CASSDPGESYEQYF.

CDR3 DNA: TGCGCCAGCTCCCGGGAAGTCATGAACACTGAAGCTTTCTTT. This sequence encodes CASSREVMNTEAFF. The chain employs TRBV4-1 and TRBJ1-1; unclear D gene. The CDR3 runs to 14 residues. Between the trimmed V and J ends, which lost 8 bases and 0 bases, there was a span of 13 bases. Germline CDR1 reads MGHRA; CDR2 reads YSYEKL.

The V gene is TRBV4-3, the J gene TRBJ2-3; possible D gene TRBD1, 5 bases. The V gene lost 6 bases and the J gene lost 4 bases, with 5 bases spanning the gap. This CDR3 comprises 11 residues. The germline gives CDR1 LGHNA, CDR2 YSLEER. CDR3: CASRGPDTQYF. CDR3 bases: TGCGCCAGCAGGGGGCCAGATACGCAGTATTTT.

The chain has TRBV2 and TRBJ2-1; 7 bases are shared with TRBD2. Trimming took 2 bases from V and 6 from J; bases not matched to a gene: 7. Germline CDR1 SNHLY, CDR2 FYNNEI. The CDR3 is made up of 15 amino acids. The CDR3 is CASSESAGVRNEQFF. In DNA, the CDR3 is TGTGCCAGCAGTGAATCGGCGGGAGTTCGCAATGAGCAGTTCTTC.

The V call is TRBV4-2, the J call TRBJ2-1, with D perhaps TRBD2 (6 bases). Deletions cut 0 bases from V and 6 bases from J, with 9 bases between. The CDR3 length is 14 residues. Germline lookup yields CDR1 LGHNA and CDR2 YNFKEQ. The CDR3 sequence is CASSQDFGGNEQFF. CDR3 sequence (DNA): TGTGCCAGCAGCCAAGATTTCGGGGGCAATGAGCAGTTCTTC.

The chain recombines TRBV7-9 with TRBJ2-1; tentative D call: TRBD2 (5 bases). Trimming stripped 3 bases from V and 5 bases from J, with 8 bases between. The germline V gene has CDR1 SEHNR and CDR2 FQNEAQ (reference sequence). This CDR3 is built from 13 residues. The CDR3, as DNA: TGTGCCAGCAGCTTCAGCGGCCACAATGAGCAGTTCTTC. Encoded protein: CASSFSGHNEQFF.

This chain connects TRBV9 to TRBJ1-2; no clear D. There are 16 residues in the CDR3. V was shortened by 0 bases and J by 0 bases, with 12 bases between the two germline ends. CDR1 SGDLS and CDR2 YYNGEE come from the germline V gene. The CDR3 is CASSVERAVTNYGYTF. The CDR3 DNA is TGTGCCAGCAGCGTAGAGAGGGCGGTCACTAACTATGGCTACACCTTC.

The V gene is TRBV11-3, the J gene TRBJ1-3; a possible D gene is TRBD1 (5 bases). Trimming removed 5 bases at V and 0 bases at J, with 11 bases between. Germline assignment: CDR1 SGHNT and CDR2 YENEEA. This CDR3 contains 15 residues. The CDR3 nucleotides read TGTGCCAGCAGCCCGACAGTGAGCTCTGGAAACACCATATATTTT. The encoded protein is CASSPTVSSGNTIYF.

This clone was seen a handful of times. The V gene is TRBV5-6, the J gene TRBJ1-3; TRBD1 matches at 7 bases. Germline lookup yields CDR1 SGHDT and CDR2 YYEEEE. Trimming took 0 bases from V and 0 from J; bases not matched to a gene: 3. The CDR3 contains 16 residues. CDR3 coding DNA: TGTGCCAGCAGCTTGGCGGGACAGAGCTCTGGAAACACCATATATTTT. It translates to CASSLAGQSSGNTIYF. The full variable domain, rest sourced from reference TRBV5-6 and TRBJ1-3, is DAGVTQSPTHLIKTRGQQVTLRCSPKSGHDTVSWYQQALGQGPQFIFQYYEEEERQRGNFPDRFSGHQFPNYSSELNVNALLLGDSALYLCASSLAGQSSGNTIYFGEGSWLTVV.

The chain joins TRBV6-5 to TRBJ2-1, with 11 bases matching TRBD2. The CDR3 sequence is 16 residues long. Trimming cost V 2 bases and J 8 bases; bases outside gene matches: 8. CDR1 is MNHEY, CDR2 SVGAGI, per germline. CDR3 loop: CASSYGYSGGADEQFF. The CDR3 coding sequence is TGTGCCAGCAGTTACGGCTATAGCGGGGGGGCCGATGAGCAGTTCTTC.

The chain carries TRBV11-3 and TRBJ1-1; D gene uncertain. Per the germline V gene, CDR1 is SGHNT and CDR2 is YENEEA. The CDR3 is made up of 13 amino acids. V lost 5 bases to trimming and J lost 0 bases, with 7 bases between them. The CDR3 coding sequence is TGTGCCAGCAGCCCCGGGGTGAACACTGAAGCTTTCTTT. Translated, it gives CASSPGVNTEAFF.